The clone carrying this TCR beta chain was counted many times. The target antigen is unknown. The data originate from a study of T-cell reconstitution after alpha-beta-depleted transplantation in children. General observations from the study: The study traced high day-60 TCRbeta diversity in some patients to surviving recipient T cells and thymic progenitors. Expanded clones from the graft, numbering several hundred, reportedly supplied alpha-beta T cells about two months after transplant. T cells produced anew were the main source of T-cell counts and diversity one year after transplant.

Unique molecular identifiers were used to barcode this TCRbeta library. TCRdb re-derived calls from the PCR reads in MiXCR, one entry per CDR3 protein. Here the sample spans about 300,000 distinct CDR3 sequences, over 7.5% being singletons. Trimming took 2 bases from V and 1 from J, leaving 3 bases between them. Looked up from germline, CDR1 is SGHRS and CDR2 is YFSETQ. The CDR3 contains 13 residues. The V call is TRBV5-1, the J call TRBJ2-2; D is uncertain. This clonotype originated in a female patient under 10 years old who had a stem cell transplant for Fanconi anemia, so the T cells may come from the graft donor. The sequencing used peripheral blood, collected 360 days after TCRalphabeta/CD19-depleted stem cell transplant. This CDR3 reads CASSFRNTGELFF. In nucleotides, the CDR3 is TGCGCCAGCAGCTTTAGGAACACCGGGGAGCTGTTTTTT.